This T cell receptor beta chain was identified during a study of blood T cell repertoires in COVID-19. In the study overall: Sources were T cells, B-cell-depleted T cells, or PBMCs; the material itself was cDNA or gDNA.

Those enrolled, adults aged roughly 18 to 89 years, came from around 25 US areas. Individuals in the exposed group had encountered a COVID-19 case within 2 weeks preceding study entry. The V gene's germline CDR1 is SGHAT and CDR2 FQNNGV. The V end was cut by 5 bases, the J end by 3 bases, with 6 bases between. CDR3 length: 12 amino acids. The repertoire was sequenced with immunoSEQ multiplex PCR; TCRdb's copy has only in-frame clones and lacks some. The repertoire holds about 300,000 clones, with 85% to 90% as singletons. This chain joins TRBV11-2 and TRBJ2-3, with D tentatively TRBD2 (6 bases). Specimen: PBMCs or T cells enriched from blood (not recorded which). This TCR derives from a woman in her 50s who had been exposed to COVID-19. This chain's CDR3 is CASSGGTDTQYF. The DNA of the CDR3 is TGTGCCAGCAGCGGGGGGACAGATACGCAGTATTTT. Full variable domain (remainder filled in from reference TRBV11-2 and TRBJ2-3): EAGVAQSPRYKIIEKRQSVAFWCNPISGHATLYWYQQILGQGPKLLIQFQNNGVVDDSQLPKDRFSAERLKGVDSTLKIQPAKLEDSAVYLCASSGGTDTQYFGPGTRLTVL.